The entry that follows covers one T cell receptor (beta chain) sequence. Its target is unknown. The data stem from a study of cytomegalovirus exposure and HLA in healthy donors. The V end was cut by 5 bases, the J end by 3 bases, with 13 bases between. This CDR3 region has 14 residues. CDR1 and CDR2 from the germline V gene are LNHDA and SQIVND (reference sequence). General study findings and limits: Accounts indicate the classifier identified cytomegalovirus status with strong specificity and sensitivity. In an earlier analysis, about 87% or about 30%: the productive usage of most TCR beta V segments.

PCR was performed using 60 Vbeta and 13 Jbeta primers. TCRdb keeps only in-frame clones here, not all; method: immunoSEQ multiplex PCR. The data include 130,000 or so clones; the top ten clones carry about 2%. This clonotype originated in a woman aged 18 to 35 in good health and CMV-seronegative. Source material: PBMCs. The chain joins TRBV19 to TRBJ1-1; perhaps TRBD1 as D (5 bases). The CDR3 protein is CASSPGEFYTEAFF. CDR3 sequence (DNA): TGTGCCAGTAGTCCGGGGGAGTTCTACACTGAAGCTTTCTTT. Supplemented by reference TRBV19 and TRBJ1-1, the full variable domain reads DGGITQSPKYLFRKEGQNVTLSCEQNLNHDAMYWYRQDPGQGLRLIYYSQIVNDFQKGDIAEGYSVSREKKESFPLTVTSAQKNPTAFYLCASSPGEFYTEAFFGQGTRLTVV.